Listed below are T cell receptor beta chains from one sample, sequenced in a study of response to subunit inactivated influenza vaccine. A single record per CDR3 protein comes from TCRdb applying MiXCR to the RT-PCR reads. The sample lists about 520,000 distinct CDR3 sequences, about 25% occurring once. The specimen was CD4+ T cells sorted from PBMCs, collected roughly 5 days after vaccination. The source is a man aged 50 to 60 who received an inactivated influenza vaccine. The CDR3 runs from the conserved cysteine through the conserved F or W. Fields, in order: D gene, clone size, V gene, CDR3 length, J gene, CDR3 DNA, CDR3 protein. The D gene is left open where the match is weak. Not all rows give a size; the values are once, few, many and, for expanded clones, a class.

NA	NA	TRBV12-3/TRBV12-4	13	TRBJ2-2	TGTGCCAGCCCCGCGGCTAACACCGGGGAGCTGTTTTTT	CASPAANTGELFF
TRBD2	NA	TRBV6-2/TRBV6-3	16	TRBJ2-4	TGTGCCAGCGGGAGCGGGGGAATGTTCCCCAAAAACATTCAGTACTTC	CASGSGGMFPKNIQYF
TRBD1	few	TRBV29-1	19	TRBJ2-7	TGCAGCGTTGAGAGAAGCTTCGGGACAGGGGGCACCGGGGCGTCCGAGCAGTACTTC	CSVERSFGTGGTGASEQYF
NA	NA	TRBV5-5	15	TRBJ2-5	TGTGCCAGCAGCTTAAGGACGGCCGGGGGAGAGACCCAGTACTTC	CASSLRTAGGETQYF
NA	NA	TRBV4-3	16	TRBJ2-4	TGCGCCAGCAGCCAAGATTTACGGGGCGGCCAAATCATTCAGTACTTC	CASSQDLRGGQIIQYF
TRBD2	few	TRBV6-5	16	TRBJ2-5	TGTGCCAGCAGTTACTCGACGAGCGGGGGCCAAGAGACCCAGTACTTC	CASSYSTSGGQETQYF
NA	NA	TRBV20-1	13	TRBJ1-5	TGCAGTGCCCGCACAGGTCCCAATCAGCCCCAGCATTTT	CSARTGPNQPQHF
NA	once	TRBV20-1	12	TRBJ2-5	TGCAGTGCTATTTCGGCTGCGGAGACCCAGTACTTC	CSAISAAETQYF
NA	NA	TRBV18	12	TRBJ2-7	TGTGCCAGCTCACCGCAACGGTACGAGCAGTACTTC	CASSPQRYEQYF
NA	many	TRBV5-1	13	TRBJ2-5	TGCGCCAGCAGCTTTCACAGACAAGAGACCCAGTACTTC	CASSFHRQETQYF
NA	NA	TRBV10-3	16	TRBJ2-2	TGTGCCATCAGTGTAGGGCTAGCTCCGAACACCGGGGAGCTGTTTTTT	CAISVGLAPNTGELFF
NA	few	TRBV9	16	TRBJ1-1	TGTGCCAGCAGCGTAGCTACAAGGGACGCCGACGGAGAAGCTTTCTTT	CASSVATRDADGEAFF
NA	NA	TRBV3-1	15	TRBJ2-4	TGTGCCAGCAGCCTCGTTCAGGGTGGAATAAACATTCAGTACTTC	CASSLVQGGINIQYF
NA	NA	TRBV5-1	15	TRBJ2-6	TGCGCCAGCAGCGTCGACAGATCTGGGGCCAACGTCCTGACTTTC	CASSVDRSGANVLTF
NA	NA	TRBV18	15	TRBJ2-5	TGTGCCAGCTCACCATGGGCCCCCGCGGCAGAGACCCAGTACTTC	CASSPWAPAAETQYF
NA	few	TRBV7-9	13	TRBJ2-1	TGTGCCAGCAGCTTACCGGGAATGGATGAGCAGTTCTTC	CASSLPGMDEQFF
NA	many	TRBV7-2	15	TRBJ1-1	TGTGCCAGCAGCTTAGCGTGGCAGGGTAACTCTGAAGCTTTCTTT	CASSLAWQGNSEAFF
NA	few	TRBV7-2	15	TRBJ2-1	TGTGCCAGCAGCTTAGCGGGCGGTTTTAGGGGTGAGCAGTTCTTC	CASSLAGGFRGEQFF
NA	NA	TRBV29-1	13	TRBJ2-1	TGCAGCGTTGAAAGGACGGTGAACAATGAGCAGTTCTTC	CSVERTVNNEQFF
NA	many	TRBV3-1	13	TRBJ1-2	TGTGCCAGCAGTCCACTCACTAACTATGGCTACACCTTC	CASSPLTNYGYTF
NA	NA	TRBV4-1	21	TRBJ2-1	TGCGCCAGCAGCCAAGAAATCTTCTATTGGGTAGCGGTCCCTTCCCACAATGAGCAGTTCTTC	CASSQEIFYWVAVPSHNEQFF
TRBD2	many	TRBV11-2	16	TRBJ2-7	TGTGCCAGCAGCTTGTCGTTACTAGCGGGATTCTACGAGCAGTACTTC	CASSLSLLAGFYEQYF
NA	many	TRBV7-2	14	TRBJ2-7	TGTGCCAGCAGCTTAGAGGGCGACGCTTACGAGCAGTACTTC	CASSLEGDAYEQYF
NA	NA	TRBV4-1	14	TRBJ2-5	TGCGCCAGCAGCCAAGATCGGGTACACGAGACCCAGTACTTC	CASSQDRVHETQYF
TRBD1	NA	TRBV6-2/TRBV6-3	14	TRBJ2-2	TGTGCCAGCAGTCGGGACAGCTCTGCCGGGGAGCTGTTTTTT	CASSRDSSAGELFF